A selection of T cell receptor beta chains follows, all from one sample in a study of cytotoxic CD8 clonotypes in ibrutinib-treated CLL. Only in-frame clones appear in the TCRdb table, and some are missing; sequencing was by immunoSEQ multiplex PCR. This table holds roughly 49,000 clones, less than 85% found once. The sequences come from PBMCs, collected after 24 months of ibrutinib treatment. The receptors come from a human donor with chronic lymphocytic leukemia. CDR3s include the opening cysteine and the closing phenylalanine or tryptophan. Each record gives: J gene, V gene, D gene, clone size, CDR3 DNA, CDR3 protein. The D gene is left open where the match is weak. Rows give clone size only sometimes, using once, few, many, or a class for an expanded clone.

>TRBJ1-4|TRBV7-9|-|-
TGTGCCAGCAGCTTAACCTCAACTAATGAAAAACTGTTTTTT
CASSLTSTNEKLFF
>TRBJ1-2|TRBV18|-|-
TGTGCCAGCTCGCCCGACAGTTACGGGGGCTACACCTTC
CASSPDSYGGYTF
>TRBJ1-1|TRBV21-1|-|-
TGTGCCAGCAGCAAATCTAGTTTCCGTTGGTCTTTCTTT
CASSKSSFRWSFF
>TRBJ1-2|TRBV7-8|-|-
TGTGCCAGCAGCGAACAGGGTTACTATGGCTACACCTTC
CASSEQGYYGYTF
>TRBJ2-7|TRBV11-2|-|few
TGTGCCAGCAGCTTGAACTACGAGCAGTACTTC
CASSLNYEQYF
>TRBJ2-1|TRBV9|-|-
TGTGCCAGCAGCGTGGGGCTAGCCCTCTATGGGCCTGAGGAGCAGTTCTTC
CASSVGLALYGPEEQFF
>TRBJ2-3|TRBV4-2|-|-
TGTGCCAGCAGACGGGATCTGGGAGATACGCAGTATTTT
CASRRDLGDTQYF
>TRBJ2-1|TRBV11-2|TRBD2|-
TGTGCCAGCAGCTTAGATCGGAGCGGGGGCCTCAATGAGCAGTTCTTC
CASSLDRSGGLNEQFF
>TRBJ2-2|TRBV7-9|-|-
TGTGCCAGCAGCCCCTTCGGGTCTAGCGACCACACCGGGGAGCTGTTTTTT
CASSPFGSSDHTGELFF
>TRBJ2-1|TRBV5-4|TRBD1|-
TGTGCCAGCAGCCGGACAGGGATTTCCTACAATGAGCAGTTCTTC
CASSRTGISYNEQFF
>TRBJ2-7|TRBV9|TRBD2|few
TGTGCCAGCAGTCCTGGGGGGGACGTGGCTGGGCAGTACTTC
CASSPGGDVAGQYF
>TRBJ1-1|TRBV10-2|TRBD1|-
TGCGCCAGCAGTGAGGCAGGGGGGAACACTGAAGCTTTCTTT
CASSEAGGNTEAFF
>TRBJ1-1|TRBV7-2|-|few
TGTGCCAGCAGCGAAATACATGGGGGGACTGAAGCTTTCTTT
CASSEIHGGTEAFF
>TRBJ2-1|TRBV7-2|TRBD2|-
TGTGCCAGCAGCTACACATCAGTAGCGGGAGTCTACAATGAGCAGTTCTTC
CASSYTSVAGVYNEQFF
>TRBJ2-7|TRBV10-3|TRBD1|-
TGTGCCATCATGGGGACAGACTACGAGCAGTACTTC
CAIMGTDYEQYF
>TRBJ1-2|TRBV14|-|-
TGTGCCAGCAGCCCGAGGGGGTTGGGAGTATATGGCTACACCTTC
CASSPRGLGVYGYTF
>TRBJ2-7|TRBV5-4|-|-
TGTGCCAGCAGCTTGAGGGGGGGGAACGAGCAGTACTTC
CASSLRGGNEQYF
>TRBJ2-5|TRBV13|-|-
TGTGCCAGCAGCTCCAAACTTGGAGAGACCCAGTACTTC
CASSSKLGETQYF
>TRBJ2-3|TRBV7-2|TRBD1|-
TGTGCCAGCAGCTTAGCAACGACAGGGCCCAGCACAGATACGCAGTATTTT
CASSLATTGPSTDTQYF
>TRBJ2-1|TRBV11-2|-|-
TGTGCCAGCACCCGGGGGGCGGGAGTGGGGCCCAATGAGCAGTTCTTC
CASTRGAGVGPNEQFF
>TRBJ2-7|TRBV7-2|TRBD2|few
TGTGCCAGCGGTACCTCTAGCGGCCCCTACGAGCAGTACTTC
CASGTSSGPYEQYF
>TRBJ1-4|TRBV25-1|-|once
TGTGCCAGCAGTGAATCGCCTGGGGGGTATGATGAAAAACTGTTTTTT
CASSESPGGYDEKLFF
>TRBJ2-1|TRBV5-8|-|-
TGTGCCAGCAGCCCCCAGCCCTCCTACAATGAGCAGTTCTTC
CASSPQPSYNEQFF
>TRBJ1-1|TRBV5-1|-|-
TGCGCCAGCAGCTTCTCCGGGTCCGAGGCGTACACTGAAGCTTTCTTT
CASSFSGSEAYTEAFF
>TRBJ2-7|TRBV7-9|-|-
TGTGCCAGCAGCCCGGGGCGCTCCTACGAGCAGTACTTC
CASSPGRSYEQYF
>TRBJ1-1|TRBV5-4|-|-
TGTGCCAGCAGCTCCTCTGCCGAGCCCCAAGCTTTCTTT
CASSSSAEPQAFF
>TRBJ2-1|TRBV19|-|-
TGTGCCAGTAGTAGGGGGTCGGAGAATGAGCAGTTCTTC
CASSRGSENEQFF
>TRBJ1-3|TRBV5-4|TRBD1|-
TGTGCCAGCAGCTTGGGACTTCAGGGGGCAACGGGAAACACCATATATTTT
CASSLGLQGATGNTIYF
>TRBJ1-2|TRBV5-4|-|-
TGTGCCAGCAGCCCTTCTGGTTCGGGGAGGAACGGCTACACCTTC
CASSPSGSGRNGYTF